The following is a T cell receptor (beta chain) sequence with its context. Antigen: not known. Here immunoSEQ multiplex PCR was the method, and the copy in TCRdb shows in-frame clones only, minus some. The sample yields approximately 180,000 clones, 90% seen once. These data belong to a study of T cell responses to AZD1222 COVID-19 vaccine. About the research overall: Pooled samples include second doses given at about 4 or 12 weeks. Study-level points and caveats: At 160-218 and 743-854, vaccine-associated CD4 TCRs were dominant, and they spanned spike. Most donors were white British and more were female, and clonal diversity was possibly underestimated.

The length of the CDR3 is 16 residues. The junction had 1 base not matched to a gene; V was cut back by 0 bases and J by 6 bases. Germline loops: CDR1 MNHEY, CDR2 SVGAGI. This TCR was recovered from an adult in good health. The chain couples TRBV6-5 to TRBJ2-1; 14 positions match TRBD2. Sequencing used peripheral blood, obtained on day 0 of AZD1222 vaccination. In DNA, the CDR3 is TGTGCCAGCAGTTACTCGACTAGCGGGGGGGGCAATGAGCAGTTCTTC. Translated: CASSYSTSGGGNEQFF.